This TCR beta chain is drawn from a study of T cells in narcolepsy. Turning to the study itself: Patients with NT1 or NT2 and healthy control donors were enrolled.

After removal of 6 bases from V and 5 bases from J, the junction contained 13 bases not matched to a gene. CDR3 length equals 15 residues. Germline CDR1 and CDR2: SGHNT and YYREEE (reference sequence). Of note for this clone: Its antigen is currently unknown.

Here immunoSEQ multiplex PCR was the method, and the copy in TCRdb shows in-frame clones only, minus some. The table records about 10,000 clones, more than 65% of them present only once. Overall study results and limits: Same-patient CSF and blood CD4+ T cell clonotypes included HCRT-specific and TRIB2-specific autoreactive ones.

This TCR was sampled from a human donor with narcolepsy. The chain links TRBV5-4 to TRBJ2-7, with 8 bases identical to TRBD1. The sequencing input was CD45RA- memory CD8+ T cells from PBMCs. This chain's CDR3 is CASNSVDQGAHEQYF. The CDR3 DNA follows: TGTGCCAGCAACTCTGTGGATCAGGGGGCCCACGAGCAGTACTTC.